This T cell receptor (beta chain) was obtained from a study of blood T cells in healthy people across ages. Study-wide findings and caveats: Per million T cells, the diversity of TCR beta decreased roughly linearly as age advanced. One million T cells yielded diversity estimates that were considered underestimates.

Germline V gene lookup returns CDR1 SQVTM and CDR2 ANQGSEA. Deletions cut 7 bases from V and 7 bases from J, with 21 bases between. CDR3 size: 14 residues. Concerning this clonotype: Antigen specificity is unknown. A much larger clone lies a single base off, so this may be a read error.

A second about 7 to 11 cycle PCR used barcoded and J-beta primers. TCRdb re-analysed the 5' RACE reads in MiXCR, keeping a single row per CDR3 protein. Among approximately 1,700,000 distinct CDR3 sequences listed, about two fifths were seen once. The receptor comes from a human donor in good health. The J gene is TRBJ2-3, the V gene TRBV29-1, with D unclear. Sequenced input: blood. The CDR3 reads CSAQPSQLFHTQYF. The CDR3 nucleotides are TGCAGCGCGCAGCCCAGCCAGTTATTTCATACGCAGTATTTT.